One sample yielded the 21 T cell receptor beta chains listed below, sequenced in a study of cytomegalovirus exposure and HLA in healthy donors. 60 Vbeta and 13 Jbeta primers were used in PCR. TCRdb's copy holds only in-frame clones and misses some; the assay was immunoSEQ multiplex PCR. The data hold tens of thousands of clones, with 70% to 80% observed a single time. The sequencing input was PBMCs. The source of these receptors is a woman aged 25 to 39 in good health and CMV-seronegative.

The chain couples TRBV4-2 to TRBJ1-1, with 8 bases that match TRBD1. CDR1 LGHNA and CDR2 YNFKEQ come from the germline V gene. The CDR3 spans 16 residues. J was trimmed by 0 bases and V by 4 bases; bases with no gene match: 7. Written as DNA, the CDR3 is TGTGCCAGCAGCCCCGTCTTGGACAGGGTGAACACTGAAGCTTTCTTT. Translating it yields CASSPVLDRVNTEAFF.

This clone is a singleton in its sample. The rearrangement uses TRBV7-9 and TRBJ2-2, with D possibly TRBD1 on 5 matching bases. Looked up from germline, CDR1 is SEHNR and CDR2 is FQNEAQ (reference sequence). The CDR3 is 14 amino acids. For the CDR3, the DNA is TGTGCATCAGGGCATTGGGAGAACACCGGGGAGCTGTTTTTT. Residues: CASGHWENTGELFF. Looking up the rest from reference TRBV7-9 and TRBJ2-2 gives the full variable domain: DTGVSQNPRHKITKRGQNVTFRCDPISEHNRLYWYRQTLGQGPEFLTYFQNEAQLEKSRLLSDRFSAERPKGSFSTLEIQRTEQGDSAMYLCASGHWENTGELFFGEGSRLTVL.

This chain joins TRBV28 and TRBJ2-1; tentative D call: TRBD1 (6 bases). V shed 6 bases and J shed 5 bases, with 11 bases lying between them. CDR3 length: 13 amino acids. Germline values: CDR1 MDHEN, CDR2 SYDVKM. The CDR3 nucleotides are TGTGCCAGCAGCGGGACACCAAACAATGAGCAGTTCTTC. It specifies CASSGTPNNEQFF.

The rearrangement joins TRBV30 to TRBJ2-3, with 7 bases matching TRBD1. CDR3 length: 13 residues. V gave up 2 bases and J gave up 14 bases; unmatched junction bases: 13. The germline V gene has CDR1 GTSNPN and CDR2 SVGIG (reference sequence). The CDR3 DNA follows: TGTGCCTGGAGTACACACCAGGGGGTCTCCATGTATTTT. It is translated as CAWSTHQGVSMYF.

The chain combines TRBV6-5 with TRBJ1-6, with D perhaps TRBD1 (5 bases). Deletions cut 5 bases from V and 9 bases from J, with 17 bases between. This CDR3 is built from 15 residues. The germline CDR1 and CDR2 sequences are MNHEY and SVGAGI. CDR3 sequence: CASSQEGLGISPLHF. The CDR3 DNA is TGTGCCAGCAGTCAGGAGGGACTGGGTATTTCACCCCTCCACTTT.

CDR3 sequence: CASSLRQGYGYTF. The CDR3 DNA follows: TGTGCCAGTAGTCTTCGACAGGGATATGGCTACACCTTC. The chain recombines TRBV19 with TRBJ1-2; 7 bases match TRBD1. The CDR3 consists of 13 residues. Germline V gives CDR1 LNHDA, CDR2 SQIVND (reference sequence). Germline trimming cut 5 bases from V and 5 bases from J; bases unmatched to any gene: 5.

The CDR3 region is CASSGMFDSLNYEQYF. Written as DNA, the CDR3 is TGTGCCAGCAGTGGTATGTTCGACAGTCTGAACTACGAGCAGTACTTC. This chain joins TRBV28 and TRBJ2-7, with a weak D call TRBD1 (5 bases). Trimming shortened V by 5 bases and J by 3 bases, and 20 bases separated the two germline ends. The CDR3 is made up of 16 amino acids. Germline values: CDR1 MDHEN, CDR2 SYDVKM.

V gene TRBV5-1 combines with J gene TRBJ2-1, with D possibly TRBD1 on 5 matching bases. This CDR3 is 13 amino acids long. V was clipped by 5 bases and J by 0 bases, with 6 bases between them. Germline values: CDR1 SGHRS, CDR2 YFSETQ. This chain's CDR3 is CASSQGSYNEQFF. In DNA, the CDR3 is TGCGCCAGCAGTCAGGGCTCCTACAATGAGCAGTTCTTC.

The rearrangement joins TRBV5-1 to TRBJ2-3; 7 nucleotides agree with TRBD2. Trimming at V came to 4 bases and at J to 0 bases, leaving 8 bases not matched to a gene. The CDR3 spans 16 residues. Germline values: CDR1 SGHRS, CDR2 YFSETQ. The CDR3 is CASSTPLAVSTDTQYF. CDR3 DNA: TGCGCCAGCAGCACCCCCCTAGCGGTCAGCACAGATACGCAGTATTTT.

The chain couples TRBV5-1 to TRBJ2-2; the D gene is possibly TRBD1 (6 bases). From germline, CDR1 is SGHRS and CDR2 YFSETQ. Trimming removed 3 bases at V and 0 bases at J, with 12 bases between. There are 16 residues in the CDR3. The CDR3 here is CASSWAGESNTGELFF. The CDR3 region has the DNA TGCGCCAGCAGCTGGGCAGGGGAGTCGAACACCGGGGAGCTGTTTTTT.

The DNA of the CDR3 is TGTGCCAGCAGTGTCTCCCGGGACAGCACTCTTGGCTACACCTTC. It codes for CASSVSRDSTLGYTF. The chain carries TRBV6-1 and TRBJ1-2; 7 nucleotides match TRBD1. Germline trimming cut 4 bases from V and 7 bases from J; bases unmatched to any gene: 12. CDR3 size: 15 residues. The germline CDR1 and CDR2 sequences are MNHNS and SASEGT.

The chain couples TRBV6-4 to TRBJ2-3, with D maybe TRBD2 (5 bases). V was trimmed by 5 bases and J by 3 bases, leaving 9 bases between them. The CDR3 sequence is 13 residues long. The V gene's germline CDR1 is MRHNA and CDR2 SNTAGT. The CDR3 DNA reads TGTGCCAGCAGTCCCACGGGGACAGATACGCAGTATTTT. This gives the protein CASSPTGTDTQYF.

The rearrangement uses TRBV5-6 and TRBJ2-1, with 9 bases lining up with TRBD1. Per the germline V gene, CDR1 is SGHDT and CDR2 is YYEEEE. V was clipped by 3 bases and J by 3 bases; unmatched bases: 4. CDR3 length equals 15 residues. This CDR3 reads CASSSTGQGYNEQFF. CDR3 nucleotides: TGTGCCAGCAGCTCAACGGGACAGGGCTACAATGAGCAGTTCTTC.

The J gene is TRBJ1-5, the V gene TRBV7-9; the D is unclear. CDR3 length: 15 residues. The V end lost 1 base, the J end lost 0 bases, and 7 bases lay between the germline ends. Looked up from germline, CDR1 is SEHNR and CDR2 is FQNEAQ (reference sequence). CDR3 DNA sequence: TGTGCCAGCAGCTTAGACAGTAGTAGCAATCAGCCCCAGCATTTT. This translates into CASSLDSSSNQPQHF.

The V gene is TRBV15, the J gene TRBJ2-5; D is perhaps TRBD1 (6 bases). Per germline, CDR1 LNHNV and CDR2 YYDKDF (reference sequence). The CDR3 has 14 residues. Trimming shortened V by 1 base and J by 3 bases, and 9 bases separated the two germline ends. CDR3 sequence: CATSRVYREETQYF. Written as DNA, the CDR3 is TGTGCCACCAGCAGAGTTTACAGGGAAGAGACCCAGTACTTC.

The rearrangement joins TRBV5-1 to TRBJ1-1; 9 bases are shared with TRBD1. The V gene end was trimmed by 4 bases and the J gene end by 4 bases; junction bases not matched to a gene: 5. From germline, CDR1 is SGHRS and CDR2 YFSETQ. The CDR3 runs 14 residues. The CDR3 reads CASSRTGGRTEAFF. The CDR3 DNA follows: TGCGCCAGCAGCCGTACAGGGGGCCGCACTGAAGCTTTCTTT.

The chain recombines TRBV4-2 with TRBJ2-1, with 9 bases aligning to TRBD2. The CDR3 is 17 residues long. CDR1 and CDR2 from the germline V gene are LGHNA and YNFKEQ. Trimming cost V 0 bases and J 1 base; bases outside gene matches: 4. The CDR3 coding sequence is TGTGCCAGCAGCCAAGATTTGACTAGCGGATCCTACAATGAGCAGTTCTTC. Protein sequence: CASSQDLTSGSYNEQFF.

V is TRBV11-2 and J is TRBJ2-3, with 8 bases aligning to TRBD1. The germline CDR1 and CDR2 sequences are SGHAT and FQNNGV. This CDR3 is 18 amino acids long. Unmatched junction bases numbered 16, after V lost 6 bases and J lost 2 bases. The CDR3: CASSQGADLTGYTDTQYF. In DNA, the CDR3 is TGTGCCAGCAGTCAGGGGGCGGATTTGACGGGATACACAGATACGCAGTATTTT.

The rearrangement links TRBV30 to TRBJ2-7, with D maybe TRBD1 (5 bases). Germline CDR1 reads GTSNPN; CDR2 reads SVGIG (reference sequence). The CDR3 covers 13 residues. Trimming took 5 bases from V and 3 from J, leaving 14 bases between them. CDR3 loop: CAWSRIGHYEQYF. As DNA, the CDR3 is TGTGCCTGGTCCAGGATAGGACACTACGAGCAGTACTTC.

This rearrangement joins TRBV7-6 to TRBJ2-5; TRBD1 matches at 7 bases. CDR3 length: 14 amino acids. V shed 5 bases and J 7 bases; nucleotides not matched to a gene: 10. Per the germline V gene, CDR1 is SGHVS and CDR2 is FNYEAQ. The CDR3 nucleotides read TGTGCCAGCAGCCCAGAGACAGGGTTGGTGACCCAGTACTTC. It translates to CASSPETGLVTQYF.

The chain recombines TRBV5-1 with TRBJ2-3; 14 nucleotides align to TRBD2. V gave up 4 bases and J gave up 6 bases; unmatched junction bases: 7. The length of the CDR3 is 16 residues. CDR1 is SGHRS, CDR2 YFSETQ, per germline. The CDR3 protein is CASSRQTSGRADTQYF. The CDR3 bases are TGCGCCAGCAGCAGACAGACTAGCGGGAGGGCCGATACGCAGTATTTT.